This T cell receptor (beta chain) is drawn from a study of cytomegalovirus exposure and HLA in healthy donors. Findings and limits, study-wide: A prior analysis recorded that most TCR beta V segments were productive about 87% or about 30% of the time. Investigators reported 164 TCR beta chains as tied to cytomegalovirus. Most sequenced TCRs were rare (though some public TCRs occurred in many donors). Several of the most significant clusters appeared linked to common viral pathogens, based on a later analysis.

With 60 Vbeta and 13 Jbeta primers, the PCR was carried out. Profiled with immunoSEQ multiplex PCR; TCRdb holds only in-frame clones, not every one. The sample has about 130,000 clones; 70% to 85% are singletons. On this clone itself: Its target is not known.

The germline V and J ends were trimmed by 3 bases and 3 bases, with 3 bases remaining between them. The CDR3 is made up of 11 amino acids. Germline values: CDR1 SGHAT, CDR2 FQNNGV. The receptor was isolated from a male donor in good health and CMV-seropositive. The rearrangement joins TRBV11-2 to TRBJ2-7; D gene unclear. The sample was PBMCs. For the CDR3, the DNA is TGTGCCAGCAGCTTTATCTACGAGCAGTACTTC. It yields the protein CASSFIYEQYF.